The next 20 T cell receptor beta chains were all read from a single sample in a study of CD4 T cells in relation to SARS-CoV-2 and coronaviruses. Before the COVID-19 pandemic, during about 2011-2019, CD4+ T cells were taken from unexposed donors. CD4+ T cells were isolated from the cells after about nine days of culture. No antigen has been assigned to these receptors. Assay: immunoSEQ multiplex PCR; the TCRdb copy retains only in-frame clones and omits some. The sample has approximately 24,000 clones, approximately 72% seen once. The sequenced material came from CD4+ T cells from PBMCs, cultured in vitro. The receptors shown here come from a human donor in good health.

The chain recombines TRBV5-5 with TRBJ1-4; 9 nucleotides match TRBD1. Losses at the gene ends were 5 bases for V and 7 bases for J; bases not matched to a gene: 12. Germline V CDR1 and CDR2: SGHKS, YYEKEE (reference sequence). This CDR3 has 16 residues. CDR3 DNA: TGTGCCAGCAGGCGTTGGGTACAGGGGGCAGCTGAAAAACTGTTTTTT. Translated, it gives CASRRWVQGAAEKLFF.

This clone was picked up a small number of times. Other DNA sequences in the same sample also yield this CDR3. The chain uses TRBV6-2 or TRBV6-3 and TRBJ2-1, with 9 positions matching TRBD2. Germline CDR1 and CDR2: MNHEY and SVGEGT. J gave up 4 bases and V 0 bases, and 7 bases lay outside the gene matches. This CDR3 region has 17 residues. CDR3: CASSYSPPSGIYNEQFF. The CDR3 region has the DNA TGTGCCAGCAGTTACTCCCCCCCTAGCGGGATTTACAATGAGCAGTTCTTC.

The CDR3 region has the DNA TGTGCCAGCACCGCTTTGGGCACAGATACGCAGTATTTT. Translation gives CASTALGTDTQYF. The chain uses TRBV12-3 or TRBV12-4 and TRBJ2-3, with D hard to call. The germline V and J ends were trimmed by 7 bases and 1 base, with 9 bases remaining between them. CDR3 length: 13 amino acids.

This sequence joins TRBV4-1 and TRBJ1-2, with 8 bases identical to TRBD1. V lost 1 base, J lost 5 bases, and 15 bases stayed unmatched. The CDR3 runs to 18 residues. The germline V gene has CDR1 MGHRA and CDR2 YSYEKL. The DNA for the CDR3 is TGCGCCAGCAGCCAAGTCCTGAGAAAGGAACGACAGGGGTATGGCTACACCTTC. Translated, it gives CASSQVLRKERQGYGYTF.

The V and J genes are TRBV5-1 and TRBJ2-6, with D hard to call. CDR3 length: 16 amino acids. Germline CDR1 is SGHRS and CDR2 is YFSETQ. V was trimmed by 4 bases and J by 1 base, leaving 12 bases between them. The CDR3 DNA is TGCGCCAGCAGCCCCCGCCCGCTTTCTGGGGCCAACGTCCTGACTTTC. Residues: CASSPRPLSGANVLTF. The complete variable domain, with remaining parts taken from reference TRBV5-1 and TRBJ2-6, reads KAGVTQTPRYLIKTRGQQVTLSCSPISGHRSVSWYQQTPGQGLQFLFEYFSETQRNKGNFPGRFSGRQFSNSRSEMNVSTLELGDSALYLCASSPRPLSGANVLTFGAGSRLTVL.

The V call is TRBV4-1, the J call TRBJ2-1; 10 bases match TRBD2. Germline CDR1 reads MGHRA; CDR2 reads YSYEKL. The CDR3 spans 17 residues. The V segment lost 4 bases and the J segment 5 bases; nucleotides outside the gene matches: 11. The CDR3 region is CASSPRRASGRDNEQFF. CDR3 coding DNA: TGCGCCAGCAGCCCGCGGCGGGCTAGCGGGAGAGACAATGAGCAGTTCTTC.

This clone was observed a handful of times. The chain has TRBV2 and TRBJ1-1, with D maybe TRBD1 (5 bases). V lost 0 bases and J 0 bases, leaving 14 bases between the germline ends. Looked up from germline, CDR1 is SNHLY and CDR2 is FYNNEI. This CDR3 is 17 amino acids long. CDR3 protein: CASSEAGFDSMNTEAFF. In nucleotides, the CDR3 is TGTGCCAGCAGTGAAGCAGGTTTCGACAGCATGAACACTGAAGCTTTCTTT.

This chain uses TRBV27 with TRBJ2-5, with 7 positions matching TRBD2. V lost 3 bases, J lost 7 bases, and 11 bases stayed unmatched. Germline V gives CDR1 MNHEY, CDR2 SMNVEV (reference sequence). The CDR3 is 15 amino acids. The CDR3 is CASSLRVGLEGTQYF. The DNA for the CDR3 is TGTGCCAGCAGTTTGAGGGTCGGACTAGAGGGGACCCAGTACTTC.

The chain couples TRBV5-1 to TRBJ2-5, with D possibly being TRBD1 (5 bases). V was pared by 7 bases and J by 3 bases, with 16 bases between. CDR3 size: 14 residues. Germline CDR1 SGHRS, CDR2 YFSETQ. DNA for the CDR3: TGCGCCAGCCGCCTGGGGCAGGTGAAAGAGACCCAGTACTTC. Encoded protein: CASRLGQVKETQYF. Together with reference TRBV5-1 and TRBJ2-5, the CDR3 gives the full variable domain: KAGVTQTPRYLIKTRGQQVTLSCSPISGHRSVSWYQQTPGQGLQFLFEYFSETQRNKGNFPGRFSGRQFSNSRSEMNVSTLELGDSALYLCASRLGQVKETQYFGPGTRLLVL.

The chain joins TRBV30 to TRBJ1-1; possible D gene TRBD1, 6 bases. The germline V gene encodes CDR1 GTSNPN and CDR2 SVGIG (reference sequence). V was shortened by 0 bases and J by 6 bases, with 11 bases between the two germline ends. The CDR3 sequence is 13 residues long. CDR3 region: CAWSVQGMSEAFF. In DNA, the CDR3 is TGTGCCTGGAGTGTACAGGGTATGTCTGAAGCTTTCTTT. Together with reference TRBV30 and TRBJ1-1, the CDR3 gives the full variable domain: SQTIHQWPATLVQPVGSPLSLECTVEGTSNPNLYWYRQAAGRGLQLLFYSVGIGQISSEVPQNLSASRPQDRQFILSSKKLLLSDSGFYLCAWSVQGMSEAFFGQGTRLTVV.

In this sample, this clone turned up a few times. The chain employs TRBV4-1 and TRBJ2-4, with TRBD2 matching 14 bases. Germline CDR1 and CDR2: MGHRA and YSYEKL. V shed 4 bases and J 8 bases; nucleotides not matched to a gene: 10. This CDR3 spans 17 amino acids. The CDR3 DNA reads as TGCGCCAGCAGCCTTCGACTAGCGGGAGGGCCAGGGGACATTCAGTACTTC. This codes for CASSLRLAGGPGDIQYF.

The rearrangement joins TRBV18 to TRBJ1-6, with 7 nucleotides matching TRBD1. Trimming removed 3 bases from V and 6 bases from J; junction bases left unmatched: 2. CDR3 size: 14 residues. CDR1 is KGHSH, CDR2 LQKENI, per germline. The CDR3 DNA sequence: TGTGCCAGCTCACCGGACAGGAGTAATTCACCCCTCCACTTT. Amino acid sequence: CASSPDRSNSPLHF.

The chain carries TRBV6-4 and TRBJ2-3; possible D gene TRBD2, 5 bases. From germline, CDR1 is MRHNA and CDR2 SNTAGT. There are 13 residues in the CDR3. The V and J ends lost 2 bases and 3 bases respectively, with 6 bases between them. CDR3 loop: CASSDRETDTQYF. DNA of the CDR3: TGTGCCAGCAGTGACAGGGAGACAGATACGCAGTATTTT.

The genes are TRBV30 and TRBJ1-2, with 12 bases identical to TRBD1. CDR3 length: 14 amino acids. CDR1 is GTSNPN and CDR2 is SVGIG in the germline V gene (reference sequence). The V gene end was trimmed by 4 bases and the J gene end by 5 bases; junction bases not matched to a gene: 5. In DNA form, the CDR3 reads TGTGCCTGGACGGGGACAGGGGGCTATTATGGCTACACCTTC. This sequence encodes CAWTGTGGYYGYTF.

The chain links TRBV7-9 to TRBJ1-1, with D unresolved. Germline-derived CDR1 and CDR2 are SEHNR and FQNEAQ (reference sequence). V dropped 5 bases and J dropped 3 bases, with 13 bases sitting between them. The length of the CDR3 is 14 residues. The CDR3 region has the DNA TGTGCCAGCAGCAAACCCGGATCCCACACTGAAGCTTTCTTT. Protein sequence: CASSKPGSHTEAFF.

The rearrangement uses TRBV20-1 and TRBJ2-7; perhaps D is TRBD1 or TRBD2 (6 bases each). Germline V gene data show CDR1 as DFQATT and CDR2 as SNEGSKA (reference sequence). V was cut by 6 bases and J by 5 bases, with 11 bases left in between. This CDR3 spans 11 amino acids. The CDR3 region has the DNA TGCAGTGCCCAAGGGGGGCACGAGCAGTACTTC. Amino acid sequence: CSAQGGHEQYF.

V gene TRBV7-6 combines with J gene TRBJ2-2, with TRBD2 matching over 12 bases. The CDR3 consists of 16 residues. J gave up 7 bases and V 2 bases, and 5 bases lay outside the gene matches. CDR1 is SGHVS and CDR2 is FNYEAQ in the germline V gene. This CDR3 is CASSLLAGGQSGELFF. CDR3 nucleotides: TGTGCCAGCAGCTTACTAGCGGGAGGGCAGAGCGGGGAGCTGTTTTTT.

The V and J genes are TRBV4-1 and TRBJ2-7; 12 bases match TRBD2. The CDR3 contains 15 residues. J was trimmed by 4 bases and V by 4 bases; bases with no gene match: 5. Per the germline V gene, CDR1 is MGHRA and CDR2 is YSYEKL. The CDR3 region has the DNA TGCGCCAGCAGCCCGGGACTAGCGGGCATATACGAGCAGTACTTC. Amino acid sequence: CASSPGLAGIYEQYF.

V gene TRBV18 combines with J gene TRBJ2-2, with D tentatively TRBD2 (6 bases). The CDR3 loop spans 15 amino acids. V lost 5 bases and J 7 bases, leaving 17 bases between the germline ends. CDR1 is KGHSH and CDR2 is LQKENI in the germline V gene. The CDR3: CASSTRTTRDGELFF. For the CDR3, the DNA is TGTGCCAGCTCAACCCGGACGACTAGAGACGGGGAGCTGTTTTTT.

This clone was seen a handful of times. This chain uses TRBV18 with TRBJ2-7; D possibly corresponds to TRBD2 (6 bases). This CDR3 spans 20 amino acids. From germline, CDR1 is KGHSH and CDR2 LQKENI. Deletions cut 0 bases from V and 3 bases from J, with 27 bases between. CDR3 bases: TGTGCCAGCTCACCACCTTCCGCAGGGAAGGGTGGCAATAGCGGCTACGAGCAGTACTTC. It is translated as CASSPPSAGKGGNSGYEQYF.